A selection of T cell receptor beta chains follows, all from one sample in a study of blood T cell repertoires in COVID-19. Measured with immunoSEQ multiplex PCR; TCRdb has only the in-frame clones, and not every one. This repertoire shows 75,000 to 95,000 clones, roughly 78% found once; its top ten account for roughly 36%. The specimen was peripheral blood. The receptors originated from a man in his 60s with COVID-19, enrolled during active disease. CDR3s include the opening cysteine and the closing phenylalanine or tryptophan. D genes are given only for firm matches. Rows may omit the clone size; those that give it use once, few, many or a size class.

J gene | V gene | D gene | clone size | CDR3 DNA | CDR3 protein
TRBJ1-5 | TRBV29-1 | . | . | TGCAGCGTCAAGGGGGGAGGGAGCAATCAGCCCCAGCATTTT | CSVKGGGSNQPQHF
TRBJ1-5 | TRBV7-2 | TRBD1 | . | TGTGCCAGCAGTACAGGGGTAGGTAGCAATCAGCCCCAGCATTTT | CASSTGVGSNQPQHF
TRBJ2-1 | TRBV7-6 | TRBD1 | . | TGTGCCAGCAGCGCTAATTCGGGACAGGGGGGCAATGAGCAGTTCTTC | CASSANSGQGGNEQFF
TRBJ1-2 | TRBV27 | . | . | TGTGCCAGCCGCCCCCCTGGAGCCCTTCAAGGCTATGGCTACACCTTC | CASRPPGALQGYGYTF
TRBJ2-5 | TRBV29-1 | . | . | TGCAGCGTTGACTCCGGAGAGACCCAGTACTTC | CSVDSGETQYF
TRBJ2-4 | TRBV7-3 | TRBD1 | . | TGTGCCAGCAGTGACAGGGGCGGCATTCAGTACTTC | CASSDRGGIQYF
TRBJ2-3 | TRBV30 | . | . | TGTGCCTGGGGACGCCGACGGGCAGATACGCAGTATTTT | CAWGRRRADTQYF
TRBJ2-7 | TRBV20-1 | TRBD2 | . | TGCAGTGCTAGTAGGGTAGCGGGTAGCTACGAGCAGTACTTC | CSASRVAGSYEQYF
TRBJ1-5 | TRBV15 | TRBD1 | few | TGTGCCACCAGCGGGAACCGACAGGGACTTGGACAGCCCCAGCATTTT | CATSGNRQGLGQPQHF
TRBJ2-1 | TRBV7-2 | TRBD2 | . | TGTGCCAGCAGCTTACTGCGGGGGGGTCTGGAGCAGTTCTTC | CASSLLRGGLEQFF
TRBJ2-1 | TRBV7-8 | TRBD2 | . | TGTGCCAGCAGCTCCTATGGGACTAGCGGAGACAATGAGCAGTTCTTC | CASSSYGTSGDNEQFF
TRBJ2-2 | TRBV9 | TRBD1 | . | TGTGCCAGCAGCTACAACACCCGGACAGGAGCGAACACCGGGGAGCTGTTTTTT | CASSYNTRTGANTGELFF
TRBJ2-1 | TRBV19 | . | many | TGTGCCAGTCGACAACTGAGCTCCTACAATGAGCAGTTCTTC | CASRQLSSYNEQFF
TRBJ2-1 | TRBV5-1 | . | once | TGCGCCAGCAGCTTGGCGCGGGGGCGATCCTACAATGAGCAGTTCTTC | CASSLARGRSYNEQFF
TRBJ2-2 | TRBV9 | . | . | TGTGCCAGCAGCGTAGCTGCGAGTACCGGGGAGCTGTTTTTT | CASSVAASTGELFF
TRBJ2-2 | TRBV30 | TRBD2 | . | TGTGCCTGGAGTGTAGCGGGGGTCAACACCGGGGAGCTGTTTTTT | CAWSVAGVNTGELFF
TRBJ1-1 | TRBV19 | TRBD1 | . | TGTGCCAGTAGTATTACAGGGGCCACTGAAGCTTTCTTT | CASSITGATEAFF
TRBJ1-4 | TRBV5-1 | . | . | TGCGCCAGCAGCTTTGGTCCAGGCGATGAAAAACTGTTTTTT | CASSFGPGDEKLFF
TRBJ1-2 | TRBV11-2 | TRBD1 | few | TGTGCCAGCAGCCTGACAGGGTCTAACTATGGCTACACCTTC | CASSLTGSNYGYTF
TRBJ1-1 | TRBV7-2 | . | . | TGTGCCAGCAGATATAAGGGGAATTCGAACACTGAAGCTTTCTTT | CASRYKGNSNTEAFF
TRBJ2-2 | TRBV6-2/TRBV6-3 | . | . | TGTGCCAGCAGTTACGGGCAGATCACCGGGGAGCTGTTTTTT | CASSYGQITGELFF
TRBJ1-5 | TRBV7-9 | TRBD1 | few | TGTGCCAGCGGGACAGGGCTGAGCAATCAGCCCCAGCATTTT | CASGTGLSNQPQHF
TRBJ1-1 | TRBV7-9 | . | . | TGTGCCAGCAGCCCGACAGTAAAGAACACTGAAGCTTTCTTT | CASSPTVKNTEAFF
TRBJ2-2 | TRBV4-1 | TRBD2 | . | TGCGCCAGCAGCCAAGCGCGGGGGATGAACACCGGGGAGCTGTTTTTT | CASSQARGMNTGELFF
TRBJ2-3 | TRBV4-1 | . | . | TGCGCCAGCAGCCAAGAGATCCCCGTGCGGCGCACAGATACGCAGTATTTT | CASSQEIPVRRTDTQYF
TRBJ1-5 | TRBV2 | . | . | TGTGCCAGCAGTCCCCCCCGTTTGGGGGGGATTCAGCCCCAGCATTTT | CASSPPRLGGIQPQHF
TRBJ2-1 | TRBV3-1/TRBV3-2 | TRBD2 | few | TGTGCCAGCGAGCGGGACGGTAACAATGAGCAGTTCTTC | CASERDGNNEQFF
TRBJ1-2 | TRBV12-3/TRBV12-4 | TRBD1 | . | TGTGCCAGCAGCGTGGGACAGGGCATGGGATACACCTTC | CASSVGQGMGYTF